This entry describes one TCR beta chain. As yet, its antigen is unknown. The data stem from a study of naive and memory T cell subsets. The study, taken as a whole, reports: A few larger clonotypes appeared in naive repertoires, especially CD8, possibly memory cells re-expressing CD45RA.

Both TRBC1 and TRBC2 were covered by a beta constant-region primer of two equimolar oligonucleotides. Nested alpha and beta constant-region primers with the SP2 primer drove four PCR rounds on ligated cDNA. The cDNA 3' end received a ligated single-stranded oligonucleotide carrying the SP2 primer and a 12-nucleotide UMI. TCRdb re-called the UMI-ligation and nested PCR reads with MiXCR, one entry per CDR3 protein. Among under 150,000 distinct CDR3 sequences listed, 15% to 20% were seen once. The ends were cut back, 0 bases at V and 2 bases at J, with 11 bases in the middle. Germline-derived CDR1 and CDR2 are LGHNA and YSLEER. The CDR3 spans 15 residues.

The TCR comes from a human donor in good health. Sequencing was carried out using naive CD8+ T cells from blood. This chain joins TRBV4-3 and TRBJ2-7; D ambiguous. The CDR3 DNA reads as TGCGCCAGCAGCCAAGACCCTGGCCCTACCTACGAGCAGTACTTC. Translated, it gives CASSQDPGPTYEQYF.